This T cell receptor (beta chain) was profiled in a study of blood T cells in healthy people across ages. J gave up 7 bases and V 5 bases, and 6 bases lay outside the gene matches. Germline CDR1 reads MDHEN; CDR2 reads SYDVKM. The CDR3 loop spans 15 amino acids. Using a J-beta primer mix together with a sample-barcoded 5' primer, a second PCR was run for about 6 to 12 cycles. TCRdb fed the 5' RACE reads into MiXCR, producing one record per CDR3 protein. The profile shows around 2 million distinct CDR3 sequences, 30% to 40% of them singletons. This clonotype was found a few times. The receptor was derived from a human donor in good health. The chain carries TRBV28 and TRBJ1-6, with 9 bases that match TRBD1. The sample taken for sequencing was blood. CDR3: CASSIQGAGNSPLHF. The CDR3 DNA follows: TGTGCCAGCAGTATACAGGGGGCTGGGAATTCACCCCTCCACTTT.